This TCR beta chain was documented in a study of shared clonotypes between healthy human individuals. Germline-derived CDR1 and CDR2 are MDHEN and SYDVKM. The CDR3 is 14 residues long. As regards this clone: A junction boundary mismatches the germline segment, possibly from a read error.

Repertoires were generated with immunoSEQ multiplex PCR, while TCRdb's copy carries only in-frame clones and drops some. The table lists 300,000 to 400,000 clones, around 67% of them singletons. The sequence was obtained from a man aged 30 to 39 in good health. Sample: memory CD4+ T cells sorted from blood. Subset specified: CD45RA-negative fraction. The V call is TRBV28, the J call TRBJ2-7; D uncertain. This CDR3 is CASRLWSQAYEQYF. The CDR3 DNA is TGTGCCAGCAGATTATGGTCCCAAGCCTACGAGCAGTACTTC. Full variable domain (rest looked up from reference TRBV28 and TRBJ2-7): DVKVTQSSRYLVKRTGEKVFLECVQDMDHENMFWYRQDPGLGLRLIYFSYDVKMKEKGDIPEGYSVSREKKERFSLILESASTNQTSMYLCASRLWSQAYEQYFGPGTRLTVT.